This TCR beta chain was obtained from a study of blood T cell repertoires in COVID-19. The CDR3 spans 15 residues. Germline V lookup: CDR1 SGHTA, CDR2 FQGTGA. V shed 5 bases and J shed 3 bases, with 16 bases lying between them. The data were produced by immunoSEQ multiplex PCR, yet TCRdb's version contains in-frame clones alone and is incomplete. Of hundreds of thousands of clones in the sample, about 87% were seen once. Specimen: peripheral blood. The TCR originated in a man aged 60 to 75 with acute or convalescent COVID-19. J is TRBJ1-2 and V is TRBV7-3; D is ambiguous. This CDR3 is CASSLVPGNYYGYTF. The CDR3 DNA reads TGTGCCAGCAGCCTAGTCCCGGGGAACTACTATGGCTACACCTTC.